This TCR beta chain was obtained from a study of siplizumab effects on memory and regulatory T cells. Generated by immunoSEQ multiplex PCR, the TCRdb table keeps only in-frame clones and is missing some. The sample lists roughly 92,000 clones; 94% were seen once. With 1 base clipped from V and 6 bases from J, the junction kept 11 bases outside the gene matches. This CDR3 has 16 amino acids. Germline V gene data show CDR1 as SGHRS and CDR2 as YFSETQ. This TCR derives from a human donor in good health. The chain recombines TRBV5-1 with TRBJ2-5; 8 positions agree with TRBD1. The specimen sequenced was non-Treg CD4+ T cells sorted from blood. The CDR3 nucleotides read TGCGCCAGCAGCTTGACAACTCTAGGGACAGGCAAGACCCAGTACTTC. Protein: CASSLTTLGTGKTQYF. The entire variable domain, with the rest obtained from reference TRBV5-1 and TRBJ2-5, is as follows: KAGVTQTPRYLIKTRGQQVTLSCSPISGHRSVSWYQQTPGQGLQFLFEYFSETQRNKGNFPGRFSGRQFSNSRSEMNVSTLELGDSALYLCASSLTTLGTGKTQYFGPGTRLLVL.